This T cell receptor beta chain was captured in a study of T cell responses to AZD1222 COVID-19 vaccine. Study details: Second-dose intervals near 4 or 12 weeks were combined. Overall study results and limits: The study found Spike-specific TCR breadth and depth rose after two AZD1222 doses. All repertoire sampling was performed exclusively after the peak T cell response. White British donors predominated, females outnumbered males, and clonal diversity was possibly underestimated.

Concerning this clone: Its specificity is not known.

Clones were read by immunoSEQ multiplex PCR, and TCRdb kept only the in-frame ones, dropping some. The data contain about 110,000 clones, about 90% of them singletons. The CDR3 is 18 amino acids. Trimming took 0 bases from V and 6 from J; bases not matched to a gene: 7. The germline CDR1 and CDR2 sequences are MNHNS and SASEGT. The clonotype comes from an adult in good health. The chain combines TRBV6-1 with TRBJ2-3; TRBD2 matches 15 bases. Sequences were derived from peripheral blood, sampled on day 0 of AZD1222 vaccination. The CDR3 DNA reads TGTGCCAGCAGTGAAGCGCTCCGCGGGACTAGCGGGAGGGATACGCAGTATTTT. Its translation: CASSEALRGTSGRDTQYF.